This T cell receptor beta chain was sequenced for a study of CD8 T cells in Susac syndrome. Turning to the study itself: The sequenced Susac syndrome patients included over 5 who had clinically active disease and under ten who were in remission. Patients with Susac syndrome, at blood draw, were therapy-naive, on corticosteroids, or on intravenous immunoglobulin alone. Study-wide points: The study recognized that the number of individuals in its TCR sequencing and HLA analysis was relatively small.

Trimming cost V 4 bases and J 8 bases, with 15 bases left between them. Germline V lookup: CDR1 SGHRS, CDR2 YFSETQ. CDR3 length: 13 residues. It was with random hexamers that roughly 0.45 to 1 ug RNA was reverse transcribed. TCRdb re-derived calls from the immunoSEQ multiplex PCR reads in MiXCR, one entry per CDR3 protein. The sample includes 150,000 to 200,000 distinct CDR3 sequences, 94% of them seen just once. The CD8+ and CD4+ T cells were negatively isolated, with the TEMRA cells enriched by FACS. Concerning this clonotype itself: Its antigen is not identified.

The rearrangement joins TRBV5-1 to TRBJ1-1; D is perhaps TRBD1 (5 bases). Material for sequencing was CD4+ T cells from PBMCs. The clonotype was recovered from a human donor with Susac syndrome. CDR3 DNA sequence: TGCGCCAGCAGCCCACAGACAGATGGAGAAGCTTTCTTT. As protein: CASSPQTDGEAFF.